A single sample is the source of the 24 T cell receptor beta chains below, sequenced in a study of T cells after yellow fever vaccination. TCRdb passed the 5' RACE reads through MiXCR, listing each CDR3 protein once. The sample holds more than 35,000 distinct CDR3 sequences, roughly 7% seen once. Here the sequenced sample was CD8+ T cells not binding an NS4B(214-222) dextramer, sorted from PBMCs, taken 45 days after the yellow fever booster vaccination. The receptors originated from a young man who received the YFV17D yellow fever vaccine.

This clonotype was detected many times. The rearrangement links TRBV28 to TRBJ2-7, with D uncertain. The CDR3 covers 15 residues. V was pared by 3 bases and J by 2 bases, with 14 bases between. The germline V gene has CDR1 MDHEN and CDR2 SYDVKM. Here the CDR3 DNA reads TGTGCCAGCAGTTTTGGAACCCTTGGGACCTACGAGCAGTACTTC. It encodes CASSFGTLGTYEQYF.

The table lists this clonotype with many counts. The gene calls are TRBV5-1 and TRBJ1-1; D might be TRBD1 (5 bases). Germline loops: CDR1 SGHRS, CDR2 YFSETQ. The V end lost 3 bases, the J end lost 7 bases, and 19 bases lay between the germline ends. This CDR3 has 15 residues. CDR3 nucleotides: TGCGCCAGCAGCTCAACGGGGATGGCGGGGGATGAAGCTTTCTTT. Translation: CASSSTGMAGDEAFF.

Note on this clonotype: At one boundary the junction diverges from the germline segment, which might be a read error. This chain links TRBV2 with TRBJ2-5; D ambiguous. The CDR3 is made up of 17 amino acids. Per germline, CDR1 SNHLY and CDR2 FYNNEI. The CDR3 DNA reads TGTACCAGCAGTTTTCCCGTGAAGGGATTCGGACAAGAGACCCAGTACTTC. Translating it yields CTSSFPVKGFGQETQYF.

This clonotype has ten or more counts. The rearrangement joins TRBV6-5 to TRBJ1-2; D may be TRBD1 (6 bases). The V gene's germline CDR1 is MNHEY and CDR2 SVGAGI. Between the trimmed V and J ends, which lost 5 bases and 4 bases, there was a span of 20 bases. The CDR3 sequence is 16 residues long. CDR3 DNA sequence: TGTGCCAGCAGTCGACAACCGCTGGGGGCTCCCTATGGCTACACCTTC. Its translation is CASSRQPLGAPYGYTF.

This clonotype was observed at least ten times. The chain employs TRBV6-5 and TRBJ1-1, with 7 bases identical to TRBD1. V was clipped by 6 bases and J by 6 bases; unmatched bases: 4. CDR1 is MNHEY and CDR2 is SVGAGI in the germline V gene. This CDR3 region has 12 residues. CDR3 residues: CASSRGGPEAFF. The CDR3 bases are TGTGCCAGCAGCCGAGGGGGCCCTGAAGCTTTCTTT.

V usage is TRBV7-8 and J usage is TRBJ2-2; TRBD1 might be the D (5 bases). This CDR3 region has 13 residues. Trimming cost V 8 bases and J 4 bases, with 11 bases left between them. Germline CDR1 reads SGHVS; CDR2 reads FQNEAQ. This CDR3 reads CASGARATGELFF. The CDR3 region has the DNA TGTGCCAGCGGGGCCCGGGCCACCGGGGAGCTGTTTTTT.

In its sample, this clonotype was seen a few times. The chain is built from TRBV20-1 and TRBJ2-1; 10 bases are shared with TRBD2. V was clipped by 5 bases and J by 8 bases; unmatched bases: 15. CDR3 size: 16 residues. Germline values: CDR1 DFQATT, CDR2 SNEGSKA (reference sequence). The CDR3 protein is CSAGGVGLAGDYEQFF. The CDR3 DNA sequence: TGCAGTGCTGGTGGGGTAGGCCTAGCGGGAGACTATGAGCAGTTCTTC.

This clonotype was seen only a few times. The chain joins TRBV4-3 to TRBJ2-6; D ambiguous. This CDR3 region has 14 residues. Deletions cut 2 bases from V and 5 bases from J, with 7 bases between. Per the germline V gene, CDR1 is LGHNA and CDR2 is YSLEER. The CDR3 bases are TGCGCCAGCAGCCAAAAATCGAGGGCCAACGTCCTGACTTTC. Its translation is CASSQKSRANVLTF.

On this clonotype itself: This may come from a read error, since a much larger clone is one base off. The chain employs TRBV12-3 or TRBV12-4 and TRBJ2-7; possible D gene TRBD2, 6 bases. The V and J ends lost 11 bases and 5 bases respectively, with 19 bases between them. There are 13 residues in the CDR3. The CDR3 DNA reads as TGTGCCTCGAGATTAGCGGAAGTCCACGAGCAGTACTTC. Protein sequence: CASRLAEVHEQYF.

There are many counts of this clonotype. The chain is built from TRBV20-1 and TRBJ2-2; no clear D gene. V lost 1 base and J lost 3, with 15 bases in between. The CDR3 runs 16 residues. The germline gives CDR1 DFQATT, CDR2 SNEGSKA (reference sequence). The CDR3 region has the DNA TGCAGTGCTAGAGGATTTAGCATGGTCGACACCGGGGAGCTGTTTTTT. It yields the protein CSARGFSMVDTGELFF.

This clonotype was recorded many times. The rearrangement uses TRBV28 and TRBJ1-5, with 9 bases that match TRBD1. This CDR3 spans 15 amino acids. J gave up 6 bases and V 5 bases, and 8 bases lay outside the gene matches. The germline CDR1 and CDR2 sequences are MDHEN and SYDVKM. Here the CDR3 DNA reads TGTGCCAGCAGTGAGCCGGGACAGGGCCTTCAGCCCCAGCATTTT. Translation: CASSEPGQGLQPQHF.

In this sample, this clonotype turned up a few times. The chain links TRBV7-9 to TRBJ2-7; a possible D gene is TRBD2 (6 bases). In germline, CDR1 is SEHNR, CDR2 FQNEAQ (reference sequence). The germline V and J ends were trimmed by 5 bases and 2 bases, with 13 bases remaining between them. This CDR3 comprises 14 residues. The CDR3 sequence is CASSGIADPYEQYF. In nucleotides, the CDR3 is TGTGCCAGCAGCGGTATAGCGGATCCCTACGAGCAGTACTTC.

There are many counts of this clonotype. The genes are TRBV29-1 and TRBJ2-1, with 9 positions matching TRBD1. V lost 6 bases to trimming and J lost 6 bases; unmatched junction nucleotides: 9. The CDR3 has 14 amino acids. Germline CDR1 reads SQVTM; CDR2 reads ANQGSEA. CDR3 protein: CSVHLPGQGNEQFF. CDR3 DNA sequence: TGCAGCGTACACCTCCCGGGACAGGGCAATGAGCAGTTCTTC.

This clonotype has a count of ten or more. The chain carries TRBV7-2 and TRBJ1-6; 8 bases map to TRBD1. CDR3 length: 17 amino acids. Germline V gene data show CDR1 as SGHTA and CDR2 as FQGNSA. J gave up 8 bases and V 0 bases, and 9 bases lay outside the gene matches. CDR3 amino acids: CASSLASRQGIYSPLHF. The DNA for the CDR3 is TGTGCCAGCAGCTTAGCGTCGCGACAGGGGATTTATTCACCCCTCCACTTT. Supplemented by reference TRBV7-2 and TRBJ1-6, the full variable domain reads GAGVSQSPSNKVTEKGKDVELRCDPISGHTALYWYRQSLGQGLEFLIYFQGNSAPDKSGLPSDRFSAERTGGSVSTLTIQRTQQEDSAVYLCASSLASRQGIYSPLHFGNGTRLTVT.

This clonotype has ten or more counts. The DNA for the CDR3 is TGTGCCAGCAGCCCGAGCTCCTACGAGCAGTACTTC. Amino acids: CASSPSSYEQYF. This rearrangement joins TRBV7-9 to TRBJ2-7; D ambiguous. Germline lookup yields CDR1 SEHNR and CDR2 FQNEAQ (reference sequence). Trimming left V 5 bases short and J 0 bases short, with 5 bases between. The CDR3 extends over 12 amino acids.

A remark on this clonotype: A much larger clone sits a single nucleotide away, making a read error possible. CDR3: CSASLQGFDEQFF. Written as DNA, the CDR3 is TGCAGTGCTAGTCTGCAGGGCTTTGATGAGCAGTTCTTC. The rearrangement links TRBV20-1 to TRBJ2-1; D may be TRBD1 (5 bases). Deletions cut 3 bases from V and 8 bases from J, with 14 bases between. Germline V lookup: CDR1 DFQATT, CDR2 SNEGSKA (reference sequence). The CDR3 is 13 amino acids.

To note about this clonotype: A much larger clone lies one base from this, so it may be a read error. This chain links TRBV5-4 with TRBJ2-3; D remains ambiguous. Germline values: CDR1 SGHNT, CDR2 YYREEE (reference sequence). This CDR3 spans 12 amino acids. The CDR3 here is CARSLNSDTQYF. The CDR3 coding sequence is TGTGCCCGCAGCTTGAATTCTGATACGCAGTATTTT.

This clonotype was recorded at least ten times. The chain couples TRBV12-3 or TRBV12-4 to TRBJ2-1; 10 bases are shared with TRBD2. V lost 6 bases to trimming and J lost 8 bases; unmatched junction nucleotides: 7. The CDR3 contains 14 residues. CDR3 nucleotide sequence: TGTGCCAGCAGATCTAGCGGGAGCGTATATGAGCAGTTCTTC. It yields the protein CASRSSGSVYEQFF.

This clonotype was picked up a small number of times. CDR3 nucleotides: TGCAGTGCTAGACCCCTTAGCGACTACGAGCAGTACTTC. Residues: CSARPLSDYEQYF. V usage is TRBV20-1 and J usage is TRBJ2-7; D might be TRBD2 (5 bases). Germline V CDR1 and CDR2: DFQATT, SNEGSKA (reference sequence). With 2 bases removed from V and 3 bases from J, the gap between germline ends came to 11 bases. CDR3 size: 13 residues.

This clonotype has at least ten counts. V and J are TRBV9 and TRBJ2-7, with 9 bases aligning to TRBD1. The CDR3 covers 14 residues. With 6 bases clipped from V and 1 base from J, the junction kept 5 bases outside the gene matches. Germline V gene sequence: CDR1 SGDLS, CDR2 YYNGEE. This chain's CDR3 is CASNSGTGSYEQYF. The CDR3 DNA reads as TGTGCCAGCAACTCCGGGACAGGGTCCTACGAGCAGTACTTC.

Points on this clonotype: A much larger clone sits a single nucleotide away, making a read error possible. The V gene is TRBV12-5, the J gene TRBJ2-3, with D maybe TRBD1 (7 bases). This CDR3 is built from 16 residues. Per germline, CDR1 LGHNT and CDR2 FRNRAP. In DNA, the CDR3 is TGTTCTAGTGGTCCAGGACAGGACTATAGCACAGATACGCAGTATTTT. This sequence encodes CSSGPGQDYSTDTQYF.

Ten or more counts support this clonotype. This chain joins TRBV6-2 or TRBV6-3 and TRBJ1-1; D might be TRBD1 (5 bases). CDR1 MNHEY and CDR2 SVGEGT come from the germline V gene. The CDR3 extends over 13 amino acids. Trimming removed 3 bases at V and 3 bases at J, with 8 bases between. DNA of the CDR3: TGTGCCAGCAGTTATGGGGGATACACTGAAGCTTTCTTT. It translates to CASSYGGYTEAFF.

This clonotype was detected ten times or more. The V and J genes are TRBV4-3 and TRBJ1-5; D not resolved. The CDR3 covers 15 residues. Germline CDR1 LGHNA, CDR2 YSLEER. V was pared by 0 bases and J by 0 bases, with 6 bases between. CDR3: CASSQDPNSNQPQHF. Written as DNA, the CDR3 is TGCGCCAGCAGCCAAGATCCAAATAGCAATCAGCCCCAGCATTTT.

This clonotype was detected many times. This chain links TRBV20-1 with TRBJ1-2; 7 positions agree with TRBD1. The ends lost 0 bases at V and 7 bases at J; junction bases unmatched: 2. The CDR3 spans 12 residues. Germline V gene lookup returns CDR1 DFQATT and CDR2 SNEGSKA (reference sequence). The CDR3 DNA is TGCAGTGCTAGAGAGACAGGGCTTGGCTACACCTTC. Translating it yields CSARETGLGYTF.